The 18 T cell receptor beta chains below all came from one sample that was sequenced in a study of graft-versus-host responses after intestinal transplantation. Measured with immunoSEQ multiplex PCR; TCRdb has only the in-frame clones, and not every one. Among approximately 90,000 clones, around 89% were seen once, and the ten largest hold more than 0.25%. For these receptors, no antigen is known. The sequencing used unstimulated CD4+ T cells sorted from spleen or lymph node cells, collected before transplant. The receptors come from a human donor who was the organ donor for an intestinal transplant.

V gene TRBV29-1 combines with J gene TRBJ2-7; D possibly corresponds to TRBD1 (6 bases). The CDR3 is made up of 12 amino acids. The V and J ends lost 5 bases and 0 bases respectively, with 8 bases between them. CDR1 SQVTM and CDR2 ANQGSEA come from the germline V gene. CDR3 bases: TGCAGCGTTCAGGGGCCCTCCTACGAGCAGTACTTC. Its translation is CSVQGPSYEQYF.

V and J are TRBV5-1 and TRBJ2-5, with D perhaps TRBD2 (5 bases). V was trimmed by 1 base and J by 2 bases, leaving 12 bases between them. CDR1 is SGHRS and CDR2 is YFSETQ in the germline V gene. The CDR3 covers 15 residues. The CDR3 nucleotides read TGCGCCAGCAGCTTGATGAGCGGTGGGCAAGAGACCCAGTACTTC. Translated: CASSLMSGGQETQYF.

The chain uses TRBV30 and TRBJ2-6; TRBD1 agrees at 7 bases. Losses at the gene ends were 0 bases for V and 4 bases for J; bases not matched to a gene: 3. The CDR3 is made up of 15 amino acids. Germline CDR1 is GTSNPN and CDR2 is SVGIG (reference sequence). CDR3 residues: CAWSVGGSGANVLTF. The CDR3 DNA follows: TGTGCCTGGAGTGTAGGGGGCTCCGGGGCCAACGTCCTGACTTTC.

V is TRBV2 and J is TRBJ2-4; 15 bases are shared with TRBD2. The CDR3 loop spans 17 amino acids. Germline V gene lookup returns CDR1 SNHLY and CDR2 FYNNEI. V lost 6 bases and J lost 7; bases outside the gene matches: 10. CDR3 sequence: CASSDPGLAGGLNIQYF. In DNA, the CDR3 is TGTGCCAGCAGCGACCCGGGACTAGCGGGAGGATTGAACATTCAGTACTTC. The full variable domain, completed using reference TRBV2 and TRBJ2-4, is EPEVTQTPSHQVTQMGQEVILRCVPISNHLYFYWYRQILGQKVEFLVSFYNNEISEKSEIFDDQFSVERPDGSNFTLKIRSTKLEDSAMYFCASSDPGLAGGLNIQYFGAGTRLSVL.

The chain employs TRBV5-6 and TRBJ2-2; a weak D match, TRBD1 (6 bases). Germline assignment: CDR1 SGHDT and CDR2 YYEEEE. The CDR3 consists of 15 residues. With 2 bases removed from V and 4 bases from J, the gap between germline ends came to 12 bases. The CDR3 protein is CASSFIPRGTGELFF. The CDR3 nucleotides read TGTGCCAGCAGCTTTATTCCCAGGGGCACCGGGGAGCTGTTTTTT.

CDR3 residues: CASSLVASGGSYEQYF. The CDR3 DNA sequence: TGCGCCAGCAGCTTGGTGGCTAGCGGGGGGTCCTACGAGCAGTACTTC. The genes are TRBV5-1 and TRBJ2-7; 11 bases fit TRBD2. Germline CDR1 reads SGHRS; CDR2 reads YFSETQ. V trimming: 0 bases; J trimming: 1 base; junction bases outside the gene matches: 3. The CDR3 length is 16 residues.

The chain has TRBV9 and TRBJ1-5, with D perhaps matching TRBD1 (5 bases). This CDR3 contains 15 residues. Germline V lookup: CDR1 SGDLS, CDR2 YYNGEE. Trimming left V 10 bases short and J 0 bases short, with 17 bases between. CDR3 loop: CASSRTPNSNQPQHF. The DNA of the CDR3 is TGTGCCTCCTCTAGGACACCTAATAGCAATCAGCCCCAGCATTTT.

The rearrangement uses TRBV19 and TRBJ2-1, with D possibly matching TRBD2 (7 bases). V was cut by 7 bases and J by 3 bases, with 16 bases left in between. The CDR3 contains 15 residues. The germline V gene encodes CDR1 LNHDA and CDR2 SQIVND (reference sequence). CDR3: CASINPGGLYNEQFF. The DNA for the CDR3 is TGTGCCAGTATCAACCCGGGGGGCCTCTACAATGAGCAGTTCTTC.

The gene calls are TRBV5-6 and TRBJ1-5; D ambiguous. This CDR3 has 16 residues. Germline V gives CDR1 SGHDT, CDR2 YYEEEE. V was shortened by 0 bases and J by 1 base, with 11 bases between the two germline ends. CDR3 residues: CASSLGWAGSNQPQHF. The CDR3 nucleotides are TGTGCCAGCAGCTTGGGATGGGCTGGGAGCAATCAGCCCCAGCATTTT. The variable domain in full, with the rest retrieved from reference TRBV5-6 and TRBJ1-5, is DAGVTQSPTHLIKTRGQQVTLRCSPKSGHDTVSWYQQALGQGPQFIFQYYEEEERQRGNFPDRFSGHQFPNYSSELNVNALLLGDSALYLCASSLGWAGSNQPQHFGDGTRLSIL.

CDR3 amino acids: CASSLVVLAGAQTQYF. CDR3 nucleotides: TGTGCCAGCAGCTTGGTTGTCCTAGCGGGGGCACAGACCCAGTACTTC. V and J are TRBV5-4 and TRBJ2-5; 10 positions agree with TRBD2. CDR1 SGHNT and CDR2 YYREEE come from the germline V gene (reference sequence). V gave up 0 bases and J gave up 6 bases; unmatched junction bases: 8. The CDR3 runs to 16 residues.

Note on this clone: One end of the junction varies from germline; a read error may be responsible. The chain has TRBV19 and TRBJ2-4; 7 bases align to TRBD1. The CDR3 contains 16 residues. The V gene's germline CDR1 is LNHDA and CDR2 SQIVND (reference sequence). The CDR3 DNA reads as TGTGCCAATAGTAGGCGAGGGGGCGACGGCAAAAACATTCAGTACTTC. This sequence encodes CANSRRGGDGKNIQYF.

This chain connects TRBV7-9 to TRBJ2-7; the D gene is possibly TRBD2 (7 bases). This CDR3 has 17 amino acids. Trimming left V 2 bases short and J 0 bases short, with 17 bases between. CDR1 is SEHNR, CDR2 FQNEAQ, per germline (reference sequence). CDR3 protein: CASSLYVGGGLSYEQYF. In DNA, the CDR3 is TGTGCCAGCAGCTTATATGTTGGGGGGGGCCTCTCCTACGAGCAGTACTTC.

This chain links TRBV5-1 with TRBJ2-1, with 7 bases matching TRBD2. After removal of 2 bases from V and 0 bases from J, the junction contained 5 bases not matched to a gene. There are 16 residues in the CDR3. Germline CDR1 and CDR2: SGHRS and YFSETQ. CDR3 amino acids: CASSFAIAGSYNEQFF. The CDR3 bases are TGCGCCAGCAGCTTCGCAATAGCGGGCTCCTACAATGAGCAGTTCTTC.

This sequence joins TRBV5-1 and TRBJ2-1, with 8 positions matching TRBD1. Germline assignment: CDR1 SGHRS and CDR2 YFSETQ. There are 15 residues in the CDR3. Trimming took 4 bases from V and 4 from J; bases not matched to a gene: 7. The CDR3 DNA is TGCGCCAGCAGCCTTGACAGGGGAGTATACAATGAGCAGTTCTTC. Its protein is CASSLDRGVYNEQFF.

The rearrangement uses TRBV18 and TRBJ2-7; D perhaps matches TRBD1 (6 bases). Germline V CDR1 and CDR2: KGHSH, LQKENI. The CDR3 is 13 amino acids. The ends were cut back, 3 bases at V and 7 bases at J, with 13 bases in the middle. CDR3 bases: TGTGCCAGCTCACCCGGGGACACTCGGGAGCAGTACTTC. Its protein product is CASSPGDTREQYF.

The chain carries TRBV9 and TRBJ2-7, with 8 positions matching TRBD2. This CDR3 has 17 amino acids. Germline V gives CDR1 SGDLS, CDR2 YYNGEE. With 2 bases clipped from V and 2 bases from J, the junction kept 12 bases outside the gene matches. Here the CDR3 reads CASSVGPGGWAAYEQYF. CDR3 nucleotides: TGTGCCAGCAGCGTTGGCCCGGGGGGGTGGGCGGCCTACGAGCAGTACTTC.

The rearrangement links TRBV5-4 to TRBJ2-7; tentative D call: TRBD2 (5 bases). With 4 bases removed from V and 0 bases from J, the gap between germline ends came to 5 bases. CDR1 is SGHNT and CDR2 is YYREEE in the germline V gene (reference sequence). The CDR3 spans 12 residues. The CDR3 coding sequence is TGTGCCAGCAGCGGGAGCTCCTACGAGCAGTACTTC. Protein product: CASSGSSYEQYF.

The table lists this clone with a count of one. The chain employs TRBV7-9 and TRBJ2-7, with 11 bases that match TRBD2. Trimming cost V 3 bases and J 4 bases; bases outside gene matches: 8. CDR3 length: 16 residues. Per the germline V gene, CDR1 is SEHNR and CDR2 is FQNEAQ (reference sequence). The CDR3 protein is CASSFLAGGVKYEQYF. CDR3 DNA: TGTGCCAGCAGCTTCCTAGCGGGGGGCGTCAAGTACGAGCAGTACTTC. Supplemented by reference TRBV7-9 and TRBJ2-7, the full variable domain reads DTGVSQNPRHKITKRGQNVTFRCDPISEHNRLYWYRQTLGQGPEFLTYFQNEAQLEKSRLLSDRFSAERPKGSFSTLEIQRTEQGDSAMYLCASSFLAGGVKYEQYFGPGTRLTVT.